Below, 29 T cell receptor beta chains from the same sample are listed, as sequenced in a study of OX40 agonist ivuxolimab in advanced cancers. Profiled with immunoSEQ multiplex PCR; TCRdb holds only in-frame clones, not every one. The table lists roughly 65,000 clones, 80% to 90% of them singletons. The sequencing used CD4+ or CD8+ T cells sorted from blood, collected in a trial of the OX40 agonist ivuxolimab. The receptors come from an adult with an advanced solid tumor such as melanoma, head and neck, liver or kidney cancer.

The J gene is TRBJ2-7, the V gene TRBV19, with TRBD1 matching over 11 bases. The V gene's germline CDR1 is LNHDA and CDR2 SQIVND (reference sequence). The length of the CDR3 is 15 residues. With V trimmed by 4 bases and J by 2 bases, 4 bases remained unmatched. The CDR3 nucleotides read TGTGCCAGTAGTACTACGGGACAGGGGGCCTACGAGCAGTACTTC. This gives the protein CASSTTGQGAYEQYF.

The rearrangement uses TRBV7-2 and TRBJ2-7, with 8 bases fitting TRBD1. CDR3 size: 14 residues. CDR1 SGHTA and CDR2 FQGNSA come from the germline V gene. The trim removed 4 bases at V and 3 bases at J, leaving 5 bases unmatched. CDR3 amino acids: CASSSDRGNYEQYF. As DNA, the CDR3 is TGTGCCAGCAGCTCCGACAGGGGCAACTACGAGCAGTACTTC.

This clone has more than one count but fewer than ten. Mismatch with germline at one junction end may stem from a read error. J is TRBJ1-5 and V is TRBV18, with D possibly TRBD1 on 5 matching bases. The germline gives CDR1 KGHSH, CDR2 LQKENI. The CDR3 is 14 residues long. The CDR3 DNA reads as TGTGCCAGCTCACCTGGGACGGGCAAACAGCCCCAGCATTTT. Translating gives CASSPGTGKQPQHF.

The chain employs TRBV5-4 and TRBJ2-1; TRBD1 aligns across 7 bases. Germline CDR1 reads SGHNT; CDR2 reads YYREEE (reference sequence). This CDR3 region has 16 residues. J gave up 5 bases and V 2 bases, and 10 bases lay outside the gene matches. This CDR3 reads CASSFLSVGQNNEQFF. The CDR3 DNA follows: TGTGCCAGCAGCTTCCTGTCTGTGGGACAGAACAATGAGCAGTTCTTC. The variable domain in full, with the rest retrieved from reference TRBV5-4 and TRBJ2-1, is ETGVTQSPTHLIKTRGQQVTLRCSSQSGHNTVSWYQQALGQGPQFIFQYYREEENGRGNFPPRFSGLQFPNYSSELNVNALELDDSALYLCASSFLSVGQNNEQFFGPGTRLTVL.

This clone appeared once. V usage is TRBV7-2 and J usage is TRBJ2-7; D not resolved. The CDR3 spans 12 residues. V was shortened by 0 bases and J by 9 bases, with 9 bases between the two germline ends. The germline V gene encodes CDR1 SGHTA and CDR2 FQGNSA. The DNA for the CDR3 is TGTGCCAGCAGCTTAGCGACCCCGGGGCAGTACTTC. Its translation: CASSLATPGQYF. The full variable domain, completed using reference TRBV7-2 and TRBJ2-7, is GAGVSQSPSNKVTEKGKDVELRCDPISGHTALYWYRQSLGQGLEFLIYFQGNSAPDKSGLPSDRFSAERTGGSVSTLTIQRTQQEDSAVYLCASSLATPGQYFGPGTRLTVT.

This clone was observed a single time. The chain recombines TRBV4-1 with TRBJ2-1; 11 bases fit TRBD2. V shed 0 bases, J shed 0 bases, and the junction held 7 bases outside the gene matches. This CDR3 has 19 amino acids. The germline gives CDR1 MGHRA, CDR2 YSYEKL. CDR3 coding DNA: TGCGCCAGCAGCCAAGAAGCTAGCGGGGGGCCAAGCTCCTACAATGAGCAGTTCTTC. Translated, it gives CASSQEASGGPSSYNEQFF.

This clone was counted a single time. An end of the junction does not agree with germline; a read error may underlie this. The chain recombines TRBV7-7 with TRBJ1-1, with 8 bases lining up with TRBD1. The CDR3 contains 16 residues. Germline loops: CDR1 SSHAT, CDR2 FNYEAQ (reference sequence). CDR3 nucleotides: TGTGCTAGCAGGTCTATACAGGGGGGCGCCGGCACTGAAGCTTTCTTT. This encodes CASRSIQGGAGTEAFF.

V is TRBV29-1 and J is TRBJ1-1; D may be TRBD1 (5 bases). V dropped 8 bases and J dropped 1 base, with 14 bases sitting between them. This CDR3 is built from 13 residues. The V gene's germline CDR1 is SQVTM and CDR2 ANQGSEA. The CDR3 loop reads CSPGLMANTEAFF. The DNA for the CDR3 is TGCAGCCCGGGGCTGATGGCGAACACTGAAGCTTTCTTT.

The chain combines TRBV5-1 with TRBJ2-7; D may correspond to TRBD1 or TRBD2 (5 bases each). CDR3 length: 14 amino acids. Germline CDR1 is SGHRS and CDR2 is YFSETQ. The V end was cut by 0 bases, the J end by 5 bases, with 12 bases between. The CDR3 DNA is TGCGCCAGCAGCTTGGTGGGGGATCTGGACGAGCAGTACTTC. As protein: CASSLVGDLDEQYF.

This clone was counted a few times. This chain uses TRBV19 with TRBJ1-1; the D gene is possibly TRBD1 (5 bases). This CDR3 spans 14 amino acids. Trimming stripped 5 bases from V and 1 base from J, with 11 bases between. In germline, CDR1 is LNHDA, CDR2 SQIVND (reference sequence). The CDR3 DNA reads as TGTGCCAGTAGTCCGGGACTCCCGAACACTGAAGCTTTCTTT. Translation: CASSPGLPNTEAFF.

The chain has TRBV4-1 and TRBJ2-5; no clear D. The CDR3 runs 12 residues. The germline gives CDR1 MGHRA, CDR2 YSYEKL. Trimming removed 4 bases at V and 1 base at J, with 4 bases between. DNA for the CDR3: TGCGCCAGCAGCCGTCCCCAAGAGACCCAGTACTTC. Protein product: CASSRPQETQYF.

This clone was picked up one time. The V gene is TRBV11-3, the J gene TRBJ2-5; 10 bases fit TRBD2. The CDR3 is 15 residues long. CDR1 and CDR2 from the germline V gene are SGHNT and YENEEA. Trimming at V came to 2 bases and at J to 2 bases, leaving 2 bases not matched to a gene. CDR3 nucleotides: TGTGCCAGCAGCTTAAAAGCGGGGGGGCAAGAGACCCAGTACTTC. Its protein is CASSLKAGGQETQYF.

This chain joins TRBV11-2 and TRBJ1-1; 10 bases line up with TRBD1. This CDR3 region has 19 residues. Unmatched junction bases numbered 22, after V lost 6 bases and J lost 6 bases. Germline loops: CDR1 SGHAT, CDR2 FQNNGV. CDR3 coding DNA: TGTGCCAGCAGGCCCCGGGACAGGGGTCTCCGCATGGCCCCCCCTGAAGCTTTCTTT. This translates into CASRPRDRGLRMAPPEAFF.

This sequence joins TRBV11-2 and TRBJ2-1, with 11 bases fitting TRBD2. V lost 1 base to trimming and J lost 8 bases; unmatched junction nucleotides: 7. This CDR3 has 16 residues. The V gene's germline CDR1 is SGHAT and CDR2 FQNNGV. This CDR3 is CASSLGLAGGLDEQFF. CDR3 nucleotides: TGTGCCAGCAGCTTAGGGCTAGCGGGGGGCCTAGATGAGCAGTTCTTC.

This chain joins TRBV19 and TRBJ2-6; 10 bases agree with TRBD1. The CDR3 spans 17 residues. V trimming: 3 bases; J trimming: 0 bases; junction bases outside the gene matches: 2. CDR1 LNHDA and CDR2 SQIVND come from the germline V gene (reference sequence). The DNA for the CDR3 is TGTGCCAGTAGTATGGGGGACAGGGGCTCTGGGGCCAACGTCCTGACTTTC. Residues: CASSMGDRGSGANVLTF.

CDR3 loop: CASSSQGFRGRAYEQYF. In DNA, the CDR3 is TGTGCCAGCAGTTCCCAGGGATTTCGGGGACGGGCCTACGAGCAGTACTTC. The chain combines TRBV27 with TRBJ2-7, with D perhaps matching TRBD1 or TRBD2 (5 bases each). The CDR3 covers 17 residues. Germline CDR1 reads MNHEY; CDR2 reads SMNVEV (reference sequence). The V gene lost 4 bases and the J gene lost 2 bases, with 21 bases spanning the gap.

The V gene is TRBV27, the J gene TRBJ2-6; D is unresolved. The germline CDR1 and CDR2 sequences are MNHEY and SMNVEV (reference sequence). The CDR3 length is 15 residues. V was trimmed by 6 bases and J by 0 bases, leaving 9 bases between them. CDR3 DNA sequence: TGTGCCAGCAGGCCACGGATCTCTGGGGCCAACGTCCTGACTTTC. Protein: CASRPRISGANVLTF.

This clone is a singleton in its sample. The chain couples TRBV7-2 to TRBJ2-1; 12 bases are shared with TRBD2. The junction had 6 bases not matched to a gene; V was cut back by 1 base and J by 8 bases. The CDR3 spans 16 residues. Germline V gene sequence: CDR1 SGHTA, CDR2 FQGNSA. DNA of the CDR3: TGTGCCAGCAGCTTAGTAGCGACTAGCGGGGGAGATGAGCAGTTCTTC. Translating gives CASSLVATSGGDEQFF.

This chain uses TRBV5-1 with TRBJ2-5; 9 bases align to TRBD1. J lost 4 bases, V lost 4 bases, and 8 bases had no gene match. Germline lookup yields CDR1 SGHRS and CDR2 YFSETQ. CDR3 size: 15 residues. CDR3 coding DNA: TGCGCCAGCAGCCCCACAGGGGGCGCGGGAGAGACCCAGTACTTC. Encoded protein: CASSPTGGAGETQYF.

The CDR3 loop reads CASLKPRGPMNTEAFF. The CDR3 DNA reads as TGTGCCAGCCTCAAGCCTAGGGGGCCGATGAACACTGAAGCTTTCTTT. The chain recombines TRBV6-4 with TRBJ1-1; 7 positions match TRBD1. The CDR3 contains 16 residues. J lost 0 bases, V lost 8 bases, and 12 bases had no gene match. Germline CDR1 is MRHNA and CDR2 is SNTAGT.

The rearrangement uses TRBV5-6 and TRBJ1-2; D uncertain. With 4 bases removed from V and 8 bases from J, the gap between germline ends came to 15 bases. Germline V gene sequence: CDR1 SGHDT, CDR2 YYEEEE. The CDR3 loop spans 13 amino acids. The CDR3 is CASSPDASLGYTF. CDR3 nucleotide sequence: TGTGCCAGCAGCCCCGACGCTTCCTTGGGCTACACCTTC.

Here the CDR3 reads CASSYRDRGAQHF. As DNA, the CDR3 is TGTGCCAGCAGTTACCGGGACAGGGGGGCCCAGCATTTT. The chain joins TRBV6-9 to TRBJ1-5; TRBD1 agrees at 11 bases. The CDR3 is made up of 13 amino acids. The J segment lost 11 bases and the V segment lost 3 bases, leaving 3 bases of the junction unmatched. Per the germline V gene, CDR1 is MNHGY and CDR2 is SVAAGI.

V gene TRBV5-1 combines with J gene TRBJ2-1; 12 positions agree with TRBD2. V shed 4 bases, J shed 4 bases, and the junction held 3 bases outside the gene matches. Germline V CDR1 and CDR2: SGHRS, YFSETQ. The CDR3 spans 15 residues. The CDR3 region is CASSHGLAGYNEQFF. In nucleotides, the CDR3 is TGCGCCAGCAGCCACGGACTAGCGGGGTACAATGAGCAGTTCTTC.

V is TRBV28 and J is TRBJ2-5; possible D gene TRBD1, 5 bases. V lost 1 base and J 2 bases, leaving 11 bases between the germline ends. Germline lookup yields CDR1 MDHEN and CDR2 SYDVKM. This CDR3 has 15 amino acids. Here the CDR3 DNA reads TGTGCCAGCAGTTTATACGAGACAGTTCAAGAGACCCAGTACTTC. Amino acid sequence: CASSLYETVQETQYF.

V gene TRBV5-8 combines with J gene TRBJ2-5; 8 nucleotides line up with TRBD1. Trimming cost V 5 bases and J 3 bases; bases outside gene matches: 6. This CDR3 is built from 14 residues. Germline V gene sequence: CDR1 SGHTS, CDR2 YDEGEE. The CDR3 reads CASRSGQGKETQYF. The CDR3 DNA follows: TGTGCCAGCAGATCCGGACAGGGTAAAGAGACCCAGTACTTC.

The chain employs TRBV5-1 and TRBJ1-1; 7 nucleotides agree with TRBD1. V lost 5 bases to trimming and J lost 1 base; unmatched junction nucleotides: 5. Germline V gene sequence: CDR1 SGHRS, CDR2 YFSETQ. CDR3 size: 14 residues. The CDR3 is CASRAGTANTEAFF. The CDR3, as DNA: TGCGCCAGCAGAGCCGGGACAGCGAACACTGAAGCTTTCTTT.

Here the CDR3 DNA reads TGCGCCAGCAGCCTGGGACCGCCGAACACTGAAGCTTTCTTT. Translating gives CASSLGPPNTEAFF. The chain uses TRBV5-1 and TRBJ1-1, with a tentative D call TRBD1 (5 bases). The germline V gene has CDR1 SGHRS and CDR2 YFSETQ. Trimming took off 4 bases at V and 1 base at J, with 11 bases between the two ends. This CDR3 has 14 residues.

J is TRBJ1-3 and V is TRBV7-8; D call uncertain. There are 17 residues in the CDR3. Trimming pared 4 bases from V and 0 bases from J, leaving 16 bases between. Germline CDR1 reads SGHVS; CDR2 reads FQNEAQ. Here the CDR3 reads CASSYFSAGTSGNTIYF. For the CDR3, the DNA is TGTGCCAGCAGCTATTTTTCGGCAGGTACCTCTGGAAACACCATATATTTT.

The V and J genes are TRBV10-3 and TRBJ2-3; D ambiguous. The ends were cut back, 11 bases at V and 5 bases at J, with 20 bases in the middle. In germline, CDR1 is ENHRY, CDR2 SYGVKD. The CDR3 spans 14 residues. This CDR3 reads CASRAPFPEDTQYF. The CDR3 nucleotides are TGTGCCTCCCGGGCCCCGTTCCCCGAAGATACGCAGTATTTT.